These T cell receptor beta chains were read from a single sample in a study of human T cells and chemical hapten exposure. Each CDR3 protein gets one entry after TCRdb re-called the RACE reads with MiXCR. The table records tens of thousands of distinct CDR3 sequences, roughly 5% of them present only once. Material: whole blood. The source is a human donor in good health. Some clones in this sample may be carry-over from other donors' samples. The CDR3 runs from the conserved cysteine through the conserved F or W. The D gene is left open where the match is weak. Where a row states a size, it is once, few, many or the class of an expanded clone; other rows omit it.

j_gene,v_gene,abundance,d_gene,CDR3nt,CDR3aa
TRBJ2-7,TRBV6-2/TRBV6-3,NA,NA,TGTGCCAACACCTTCCTCTCCTACGAGCAGTACTTC,CANTFLSYEQYF
TRBJ2-1,TRBV12-3/TRBV12-4,NA,TRBD1,TGTGCCAGCAGCGAGACAGGGCCACGCAATGAGCAGTTCTTC,CASSETGPRNEQFF
TRBJ1-1,TRBV29-1,few,TRBD1,TGCAGCGTTGTGGGACAGGGGTTGAGGACTGAAGCTTTCTTT,CSVVGQGLRTEAFF
TRBJ2-7,TRBV10-1,many,TRBD1,TGCGCCAGCAGTGGGGCAGGGGGCTACGAGCAGTACTTC,CASSGAGGYEQYF
TRBJ1-3,TRBV12-3/TRBV12-4,many,NA,TGTGCCAGCAGTTTACGGCACTCTGGAAACACCATATATTTT,CASSLRHSGNTIYF
TRBJ1-1,TRBV11-2,many,NA,TGTGCCAGCAGCTTAGATATATTGACTGAAGCTTTCTTT,CASSLDILTEAFF
TRBJ2-2,TRBV14,medium-sized,NA,TGTGCCAGCAGCCAATACCCCCCAGGGGTCCTAACCGGGGAGCTGTTTTTT,CASSQYPPGVLTGELFF
TRBJ2-3,TRBV7-2,few,NA,TGTGCCAGCAGCTTAGACACGCAGTATTTC,CASSLDTQYF
TRBJ2-3,TRBV20-1,many,NA,TGCAGTGCTAGAGACACGGCGAAAACGCAGTATTTT,CSARDTAKTQYF
TRBJ1-5,TRBV12-3/TRBV12-4,many,TRBD1,TGTGCCAGCAGCGACAGGGGTAATCAGCCCCAGCATTTT,CASSDRGNQPQHF
TRBJ2-6,TRBV5-6,many,NA,TGTGCCAGCAACCCGCTTGGAGCTACCTTTGGGGCCAACGTCCTGACTTTC,CASNPLGATFGANVLTF
TRBJ2-1,TRBV6-5,few,NA,TGTGCCAGCAGTTACAGGCCCAGTAGTGGCAATGAGCAGTTCTTC,CASSYRPSSGNEQFF
TRBJ2-1,TRBV7-9,medium-sized,TRBD2,TGTGCCAGCAGCTTAGCGAAGAGCGGGAGGGCCGAGGAGCAGTTCTTC,CASSLAKSGRAEEQFF
TRBJ2-3,TRBV7-8,many,NA,TGTGCCAGCAGCTCACAAAGGGATACGCAGTATTTT,CASSSQRDTQYF
TRBJ2-1,TRBV18,many,TRBD2,TGTGCCAGCTCACTTAGCTGGACTAGCGGGGGCCCCAATGAGCAGTTCTTC,CASSLSWTSGGPNEQFF
TRBJ2-5,TRBV3-1,many,TRBD2,TGTGCCAGCAGCCTGGGCGGGAGAACCGAGACCCAGTACTTC,CASSLGGRTETQYF
TRBJ2-7,TRBV6-2/TRBV6-3,many,NA,TGTGCCAGCAGTTACTTCCCGGAAGCCTACGAGCAGTACTTC,CASSYFPEAYEQYF
TRBJ2-7,TRBV20-1,medium-sized,TRBD2,TGCAGTGCTAGCAGACTAGCGGGGGGTTTCTCCTACGAGCAGTACTTC,CSASRLAGGFSYEQYF
TRBJ2-7,TRBV5-1,NA,TRBD2,TGCGCCAGCAGCTTGGGGACTAGCGGGACAAAGGACGAGCAGTACTTC,CASSLGTSGTKDEQYF
TRBJ1-3,TRBV20-1,few,NA,TGCGGTCTTCAGGGACCTAGCTCTGGAAACACCATATATTTT,CGLQGPSSGNTIYF
TRBJ1-1,TRBV3-1,NA,NA,TGTGCCAGCAGCCACACCAACCAGAACACTGAAGCTTTCTTT,CASSHTNQNTEAFF
TRBJ2-7,TRBV28,many,TRBD1,TGTGCCAGCAGTTCAGGGGGTACCTACGAGCAGTACTTC,CASSSGGTYEQYF
TRBJ1-1,TRBV6-2/TRBV6-3,NA,NA,TGTGCCAGCAGTTCGACCAGCTCCGCCAGTCTTATGAACACTGAAGCTTTCTTT,CASSSTSSASLMNTEAFF
TRBJ2-3,TRBV5-1,NA,NA,TGCGCCAGCAGCTTGGTTCCAGATACGCAGTATTTT,CASSLVPDTQYF
TRBJ2-3,TRBV6-2/TRBV6-3,NA,TRBD2,TGTGCCAGCAGTTCCTACCGGGACTACTCAGATACGCAGTATTTT,CASSSYRDYSDTQYF
TRBJ2-1,TRBV10-3,many,TRBD2,TGTGCCATCAGTGGGGTAGCGGGAGGCTCTCCGATCAATGAGCAGTTCTTC,CAISGVAGGSPINEQFF
TRBJ1-2,TRBV19,few,NA,TGTGCCAGTAGTACTAGAATGACATCCCACTATGGCTACACCTTC,CASSTRMTSHYGYTF
TRBJ2-5,TRBV20-1,few,TRBD2,TGCAGTGCTCCGGGACTAGCGGGAGTAGAGACCCAGTACTTC,CSAPGLAGVETQYF
TRBJ2-3,TRBV20-1,many,NA,TGCAGTGCTAGAGGGGGGGTTTCTAGCACAGATACGCAGTATTTT,CSARGGVSSTDTQYF
TRBJ1-6,TRBV5-1,few,TRBD1,TGCGCCAGCAGCTTGGCAGGACAGGGGGGGAATTCACCCCTCCACTTT,CASSLAGQGGNSPLHF
TRBJ2-5,TRBV30,NA,TRBD2,TGTGCCTGGAGACCCAGCGGGGCAAGGAAGACCCAGTACTTC,CAWRPSGARKTQYF
TRBJ2-2,TRBV5-1,many,TRBD1,TGCGCCAGTCACCGGGACAGGCGGACCGGGGAGCTGTTTTTT,CASHRDRRTGELFF
TRBJ1-2,TRBV9,many,TRBD1,TGTGCCAGCAGCCCACGACAGGGGGATCCTGGCTACACCTTC,CASSPRQGDPGYTF
TRBJ1-3,TRBV18,NA,NA,TGTGCCAGCTCACCACTGCGAGAGGGAAACACCATATATTTT,CASSPLREGNTIYF
TRBJ1-2,TRBV2,NA,TRBD1,TGTGCCAGCAGTGATCACCGGGACAGCACTAACTATGGCTACACCTTC,CASSDHRDSTNYGYTF
TRBJ1-5,TRBV6-2/TRBV6-3,few,NA,TGTGCCAGCAGTTGGTCAGTTGATCAGCCCCAGCATTTT,CASSWSVDQPQHF
TRBJ2-3,TRBV12-3/TRBV12-4,NA,NA,TGTGCCAGCGGGTTAGACGGGGTTAGTACGCAGTATTTT,CASGLDGVSTQYF
TRBJ1-1,TRBV12-3/TRBV12-4,NA,TRBD1,TGTGCCAGCAGACACAGGGGGGCGAACACTGAAGCTTTCTTT,CASRHRGANTEAFF
TRBJ2-7,TRBV5-1,many,TRBD2,TGCGCCAGCAGCTTGGGGGACCAGCGGGAGTGGCAGTACTTC,CASSLGDQREWQYF
TRBJ2-2,TRBV29-1,many,NA,TGCAGCGTAAAGGGAACCGGGGAGCTGTTTTTT,CSVKGTGELFF
TRBJ1-6,TRBV2,many,TRBD1,TGTGCCAGCAGCCCAACTTTGGACAGGCGCAATTCACCCCTCCACTTT,CASSPTLDRRNSPLHF
TRBJ2-3,TRBV7-2,many,TRBD2,TGTGCCAGCCTACGGACTAGCGGGGATCTGCGCACAGATACGCAGTATTTT,CASLRTSGDLRTDTQYF
TRBJ1-2,TRBV20-1,many,NA,TGCAGTGCTCGGACCGACAGTGCGGATAACTATGGCTACACCTTC,CSARTDSADNYGYTF
TRBJ2-6,TRBV6-5,many,NA,TGTGCCAGCAGTTACTCGGCAGGGTCCGGGGCCAACGTCCTGACTTTC,CASSYSAGSGANVLTF
TRBJ2-3,TRBV27,NA,TRBD2,TGTGCCAGCAGATCCGGGACTAGAAGTATAACAGATACGCAGTATTTT,CASRSGTRSITDTQYF
TRBJ1-2,TRBV7-9,few,NA,TGTGCCAGCAGCTTAGAGCGTGGCTACACCTTC,CASSLERGYTF
TRBJ1-5,TRBV28,many,NA,TGTGCCAGCAGTTTAAATGTAGGAGTTCAGCCCCAGCATTTT,CASSLNVGVQPQHF
TRBJ2-5,TRBV28,many,TRBD2,TGTGCCGGGGGGTTAGCGGGAGGGCAAGAGACCCAGTACTTC,CAGGLAGGQETQYF
TRBJ2-5,TRBV7-2,many,NA,TGTGCCAGCAGCTTAGACAGGGGAGGAGAGACCCAGTACTTC,CASSLDRGGETQYF
TRBJ2-3,TRBV5-4,few,TRBD1,TGTGCCAGCAGCTGGGACAGGGGGCATAGAGATACGCAGTATTTT,CASSWDRGHRDTQYF
TRBJ2-2,TRBV12-3/TRBV12-4,many,TRBD1,TGTGCCAGCAGTTTCGGTCAGGGGGCGAACACCGGGGAGCTGTTTTTT,CASSFGQGANTGELFF
TRBJ2-3,TRBV27,many,NA,TGTGCCAGCAGGGGCATCACAGATACGCAGTATTTT,CASRGITDTQYF
TRBJ2-5,TRBV29-1,NA,TRBD2,TGCAGCGTTGAAGTACTCCGGGAGGGCCAAGAGACCCAGTACTTC,CSVEVLREGQETQYF
TRBJ1-2,TRBV20-1,few,NA,TGCAGTGCTCCTCCCGGGGACCGGAGGAACGGTGGCTACACCTTC,CSAPPGDRRNGGYTF
TRBJ1-2,TRBV5-6,many,NA,TGTGCCAGCAGCAGAGACAGGAACTATGGCTACACCTTC,CASSRDRNYGYTF
TRBJ1-1,TRBV6-5,NA,NA,TGTGCCAGCAGTTACAATATTATGGCCTCTACTGAAGCTTTCTTT,CASSYNIMASTEAFF
TRBJ1-1,TRBV12-3/TRBV12-4,many,NA,TGTGCCAGCAGTAAAAGACAGACGAACACTGAAGCTTTCTTT,CASSKRQTNTEAFF